Sequencing of this T cell receptor beta chain was carried out in a study of T cell repertoires and HLA-DP antigens. V lost 3 bases to trimming and J lost 0 bases, with 9 bases between them. The germline V gene encodes CDR1 SGHRS and CDR2 YFSETQ. This CDR3 has 14 residues. Repertoires were generated with immunoSEQ multiplex PCR, while TCRdb's copy carries only in-frame clones and drops some. The sample lists around 110,000 clones, about 91% occurring once. Comment on this clone: What it binds is unknown.

The specimen sequenced was CD4+ T cells from PBMCs. The source of this sequence is a young woman in good health and CMV-seronegative. The V gene is TRBV5-1, the J gene TRBJ1-2; no reliable D call. In DNA form, the CDR3 reads TGCGCCAGCAGCTCGTACGGGGCTAACTATGGCTACACCTTC. Translation gives CASSSYGANYGYTF.